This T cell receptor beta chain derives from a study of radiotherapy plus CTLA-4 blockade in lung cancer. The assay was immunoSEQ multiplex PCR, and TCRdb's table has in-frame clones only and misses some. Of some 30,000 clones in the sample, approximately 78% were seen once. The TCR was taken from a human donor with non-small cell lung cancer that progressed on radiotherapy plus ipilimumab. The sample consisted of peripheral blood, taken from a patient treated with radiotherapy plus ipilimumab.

The chain's CDR3 is CASRTLADEQFF. The CDR3 DNA sequence: TGTGCCAGCAGGACACTAGCGGATGAGCAGTTCTTC. The chain is built from TRBV2 and TRBJ2-1; 8 bases agree with TRBD2. V dropped 6 bases and J dropped 8; count of bases not matched to a gene: 3. Germline assignment: CDR1 SNHLY and CDR2 FYNNEI. The CDR3 covers 12 residues.